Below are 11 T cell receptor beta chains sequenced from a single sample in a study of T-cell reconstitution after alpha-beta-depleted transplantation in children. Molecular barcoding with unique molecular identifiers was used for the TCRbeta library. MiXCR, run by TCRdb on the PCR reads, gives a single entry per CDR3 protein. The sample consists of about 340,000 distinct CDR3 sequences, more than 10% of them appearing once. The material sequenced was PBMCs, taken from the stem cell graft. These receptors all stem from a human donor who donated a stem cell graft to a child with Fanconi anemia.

CDR3: CAWGSTAAGQPQHF. The CDR3 DNA follows: TGTGCCTGGGGTTCTACGGCGGCAGGTCAGCCCCAGCATTTT. J is TRBJ1-5 and V is TRBV30; D gene ambiguous. Looked up from germline, CDR1 is GTSNPN and CDR2 is SVGIG (reference sequence). Trimming removed 5 bases at V and 6 bases at J, with 17 bases between. CDR3 length equals 14 residues.

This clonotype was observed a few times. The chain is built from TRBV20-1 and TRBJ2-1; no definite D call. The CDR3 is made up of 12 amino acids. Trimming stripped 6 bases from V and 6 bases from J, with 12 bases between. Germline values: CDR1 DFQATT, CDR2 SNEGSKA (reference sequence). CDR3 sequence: CSAHGRSNEQFF. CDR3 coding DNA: TGCAGTGCCCACGGACGGAGCAATGAGCAGTTCTTC.

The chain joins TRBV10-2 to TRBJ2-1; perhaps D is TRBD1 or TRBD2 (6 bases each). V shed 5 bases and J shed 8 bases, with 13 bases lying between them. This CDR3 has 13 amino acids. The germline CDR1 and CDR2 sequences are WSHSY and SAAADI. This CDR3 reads CASSSQGGDEQFF. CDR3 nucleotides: TGCGCCAGCAGTTCACAGGGAGGCGATGAGCAGTTCTTC.

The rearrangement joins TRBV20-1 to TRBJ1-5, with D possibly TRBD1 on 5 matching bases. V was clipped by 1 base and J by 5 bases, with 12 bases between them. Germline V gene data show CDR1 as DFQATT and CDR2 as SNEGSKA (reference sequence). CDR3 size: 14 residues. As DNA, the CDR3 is TGCAGTGCTAGAGGACAGTGGGGTTATCAGCCCCAGCATTTT. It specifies CSARGQWGYQPQHF.

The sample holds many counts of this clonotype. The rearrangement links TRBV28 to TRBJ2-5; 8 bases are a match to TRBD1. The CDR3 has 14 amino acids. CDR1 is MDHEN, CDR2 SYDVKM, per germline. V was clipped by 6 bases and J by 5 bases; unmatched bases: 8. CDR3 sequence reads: CASSPTGAEETQYF. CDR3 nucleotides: TGTGCCAGCAGCCCGACAGGGGCGGAGGAGACCCAGTACTTC.

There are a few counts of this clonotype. The CDR3 DNA follows: TGCGCCAGCAGCGTGAAAGAGACCCAGTACTTC. Amino acid sequence: CASSVKETQYF. The chain recombines TRBV5-1 with TRBJ2-5; D is ambiguous. V was trimmed by 4 bases and J by 3 bases, leaving 4 bases between them. Germline V gene sequence: CDR1 SGHRS, CDR2 YFSETQ. The CDR3 runs 11 residues.

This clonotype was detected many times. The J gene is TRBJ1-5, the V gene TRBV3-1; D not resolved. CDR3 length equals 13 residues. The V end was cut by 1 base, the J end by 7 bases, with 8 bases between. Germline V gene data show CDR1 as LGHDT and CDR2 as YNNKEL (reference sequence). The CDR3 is CASSQASDQPQHF. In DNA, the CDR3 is TGTGCCAGCAGCCAAGCCTCGGACCAGCCCCAGCATTTT.

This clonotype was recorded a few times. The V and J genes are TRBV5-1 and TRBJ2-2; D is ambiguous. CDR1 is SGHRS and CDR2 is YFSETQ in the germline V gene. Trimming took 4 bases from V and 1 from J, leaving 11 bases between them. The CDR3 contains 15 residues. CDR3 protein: CASSPDAVNTGELFF. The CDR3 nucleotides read TGCGCCAGCAGCCCGGACGCGGTGAACACCGGGGAGCTGTTTTTT.

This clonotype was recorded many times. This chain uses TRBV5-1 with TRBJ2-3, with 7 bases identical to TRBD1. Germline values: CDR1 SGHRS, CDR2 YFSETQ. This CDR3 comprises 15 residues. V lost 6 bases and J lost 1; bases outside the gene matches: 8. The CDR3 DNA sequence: TGCGCCAGCACCCAGGGGGATCCAGGCACAGATACGCAGTATTTT. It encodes CASTQGDPGTDTQYF.

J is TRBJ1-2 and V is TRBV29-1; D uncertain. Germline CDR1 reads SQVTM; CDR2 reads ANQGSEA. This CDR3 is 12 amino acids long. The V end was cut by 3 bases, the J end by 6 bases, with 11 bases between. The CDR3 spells CSVEKISDGYTF. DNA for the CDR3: TGCAGCGTTGAGAAAATCAGCGATGGCTACACCTTC.

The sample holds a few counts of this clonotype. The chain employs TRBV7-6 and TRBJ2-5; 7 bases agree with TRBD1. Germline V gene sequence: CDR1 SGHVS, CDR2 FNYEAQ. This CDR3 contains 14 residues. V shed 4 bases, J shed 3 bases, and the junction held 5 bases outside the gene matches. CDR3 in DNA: TGTGCCAGCAGCTCGAGGGGGCCGGAAGAGACCCAGTACTTC. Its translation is CASSSRGPEETQYF.